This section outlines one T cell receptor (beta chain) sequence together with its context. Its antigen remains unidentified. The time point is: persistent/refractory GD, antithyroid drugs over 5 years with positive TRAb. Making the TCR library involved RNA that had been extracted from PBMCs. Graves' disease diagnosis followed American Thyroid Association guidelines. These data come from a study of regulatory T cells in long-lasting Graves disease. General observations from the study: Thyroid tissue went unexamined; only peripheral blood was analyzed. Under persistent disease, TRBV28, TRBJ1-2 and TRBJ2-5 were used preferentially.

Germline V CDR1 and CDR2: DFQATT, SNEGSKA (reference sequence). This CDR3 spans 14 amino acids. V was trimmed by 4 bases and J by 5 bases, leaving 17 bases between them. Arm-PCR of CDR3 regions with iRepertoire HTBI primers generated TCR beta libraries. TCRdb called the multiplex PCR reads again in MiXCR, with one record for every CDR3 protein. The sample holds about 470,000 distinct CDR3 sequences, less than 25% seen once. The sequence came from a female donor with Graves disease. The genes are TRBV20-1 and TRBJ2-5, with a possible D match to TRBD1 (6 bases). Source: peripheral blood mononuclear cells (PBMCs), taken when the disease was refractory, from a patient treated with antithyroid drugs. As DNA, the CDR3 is TGCAGTGCTACAAGGACAGCTACGGCTGAGACCCAGTACTTC. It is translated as CSATRTATAETQYF.